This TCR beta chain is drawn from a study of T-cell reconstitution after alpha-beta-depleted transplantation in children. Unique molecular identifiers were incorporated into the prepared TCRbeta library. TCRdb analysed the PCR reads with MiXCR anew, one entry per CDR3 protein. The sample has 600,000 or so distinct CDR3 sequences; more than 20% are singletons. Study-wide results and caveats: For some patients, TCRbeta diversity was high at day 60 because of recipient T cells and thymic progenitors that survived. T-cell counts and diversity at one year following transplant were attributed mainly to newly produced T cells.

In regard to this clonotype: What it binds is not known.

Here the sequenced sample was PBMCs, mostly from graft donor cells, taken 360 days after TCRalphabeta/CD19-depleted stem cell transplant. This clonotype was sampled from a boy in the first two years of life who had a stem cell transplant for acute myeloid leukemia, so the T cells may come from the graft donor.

The CDR3, as DNA: TGCGCCAGCAGCTTTACAAGGGTTGAGCAGTTCTTC. Translated: CASSFTRVEQFF. The chain joins TRBV5-1 to TRBJ2-1, with D unresolved. Deletions cut 2 bases from V and 9 bases from J, with 9 bases between. Germline loops: CDR1 SGHRS, CDR2 YFSETQ. This CDR3 has 12 residues.